Presented here are 11 T cell receptor beta chains from one specimen sequenced in a study of blood T cell repertoires in COVID-19 (dated by TCRdb to 2019 to 2021). Library creation used the immunoSEQ multiplex PCR assay. TCRdb's version of the immuneACCESS table is confined to in-frame rearrangements and falls short of the full clone set. An unresolved V gene accounts for under half of the shortfall where checked; the remainder is of unknown origin. Across this sample there are around 380,000 clones, with more than 70% seen only once. Clones ranked in the top ten supply 1% to 1.5% of the sample. Input material: PBMCs or T cells enriched from blood (not recorded which). Receptors were obtained from a man between 25 and 39 years old who had recovered from COVID-19.

This sequence joins TRBV19 and TRBJ1-4; 8 bases agree with TRBD1. The trim removed 6 bases at V and 5 bases at J, leaving 5 bases unmatched. This CDR3 comprises 14 residues. Per germline, CDR1 LNHDA and CDR2 SQIVND (reference sequence). CDR3 in DNA: TGTGCCAGTAGCGACAGGGGCCCCAATGAAAAACTGTTTTTT. This translates into CASSDRGPNEKLFF.

This clone came up once. This chain connects TRBV6-6 to TRBJ1-3, with TRBD1 matching over 9 bases. J lost 4 bases, V lost 6 bases, and 7 bases had no gene match. The CDR3 contains 15 residues. CDR1 is MNHNY and CDR2 is SVGAGI in the germline V gene (reference sequence). CDR3: CASRPGQGRGNTIYF. The CDR3 DNA sequence: TGTGCCAGCAGACCTGGACAGGGGCGAGGAAACACCATATATTTT.

The chain has TRBV5-1 and TRBJ1-6; the D gene is possibly TRBD1 (6 bases). Germline-derived CDR1 and CDR2 are SGHRS and YFSETQ. The germline V and J ends were trimmed by 0 bases and 14 bases, with 15 bases remaining between them. The CDR3 has 14 amino acids. CDR3 amino acids: CASSLDRALDALHF. As DNA, the CDR3 is TGCGCCAGCAGCTTGGACAGGGCCCTAGACGCCCTCCACTTT.

The chain joins TRBV29-1 to TRBJ1-2; TRBD1 matches at 9 bases. Germline V gene data show CDR1 as SQVTM and CDR2 as ANQGSEA. This CDR3 is 12 amino acids long. Unmatched junction bases numbered 5, after V lost 7 bases and J lost 5 bases. CDR3 amino acids: CSARTGEYGYTF. DNA of the CDR3: TGCAGCGCCCGGACAGGGGAGTATGGCTACACCTTC.

The chain has TRBV4-1 and TRBJ1-4; D remains unclear. CDR1 and CDR2 from the germline V gene are MGHRA and YSYEKL. CDR3 length equals 13 residues. Trimming took 2 bases from V and 8 from J, leaving 9 bases between them. This chain's CDR3 is CASSQWRTEKLFF. CDR3 DNA sequence: TGCGCCAGCAGCCAATGGAGGACCGAAAAACTGTTTTTT.

A word on this clone: Other DNA variants within this sample encode the same CDR3. The rearrangement uses TRBV5-4 and TRBJ2-1, with 11 bases aligning to TRBD1. CDR1 is SGHNT, CDR2 YYREEE, per germline (reference sequence). The length of the CDR3 is 15 residues. The V gene end was trimmed by 5 bases and the J gene end by 2 bases; junction bases not matched to a gene: 3. Written as DNA, the CDR3 is TGTGCCAGCAGTCTGGGACAGGGGGCCTACAATGAGCAGTTCTTC. Amino acid sequence: CASSLGQGAYNEQFF.

This rearrangement joins TRBV2 to TRBJ2-5, with D uncertain. The CDR3 loop spans 15 amino acids. V gave up 1 base and J gave up 3 bases, with 12 bases separating them. Germline CDR1 reads SNHLY; CDR2 reads FYNNEI. The DNA for the CDR3 is TGTGCCAGCAGTGAAGGGCCAGGCATTAAAGAGACCCAGTACTTC. It is translated as CASSEGPGIKETQYF.

This clone was seen a single time. The chain joins TRBV9 to TRBJ2-1; 7 bases align to TRBD2. The germline CDR1 and CDR2 sequences are SGDLS and YYNGEE. V shed 0 bases and J 10 bases; nucleotides not matched to a gene: 19. The CDR3 runs 18 residues. The chain's CDR3 is CASSVGGTMRAGIMEQFF. CDR3 nucleotide sequence: TGTGCCAGCAGCGTAGGAGGGACTATGCGAGCCGGAATCATGGAGCAGTTCTTC.

The rearrangement uses TRBV14 and TRBJ2-7; D not certain. Germline loops: CDR1 SGHDN, CDR2 FVKESK. This CDR3 has 14 residues. With 5 bases removed from V and 3 bases from J, the gap between germline ends came to 14 bases. The CDR3 spells CASSFSGFYYEQYF. The CDR3 nucleotides are TGTGCCAGCAGCTTCTCAGGTTTCTACTACGAGCAGTACTTC.

The chain employs TRBV6-5 and TRBJ1-6, with 8 positions matching TRBD1. The CDR3 extends over 13 amino acids. Germline V gene data show CDR1 as MNHEY and CDR2 as SVGAGI. V lost 6 bases and J lost 6; bases outside the gene matches: 1. DNA for the CDR3: TGTGCCAGCAGCGGACAGGGTAATTCACCCCTCCACTTT. Translated: CASSGQGNSPLHF.

The chain employs TRBV6-2 or TRBV6-3 and TRBJ1-5; maybe TRBD1 (6 bases). The CDR3 covers 15 residues. With 5 bases removed from V and 4 bases from J, the gap between germline ends came to 15 bases. CDR1 is MNHEY and CDR2 is SVGEGT in the germline V gene. Written as DNA, the CDR3 is TGTGCCAGCAGTGGGACACCCTTAAGTAATCAGCCCCAGCATTTT. It specifies CASSGTPLSNQPQHF.